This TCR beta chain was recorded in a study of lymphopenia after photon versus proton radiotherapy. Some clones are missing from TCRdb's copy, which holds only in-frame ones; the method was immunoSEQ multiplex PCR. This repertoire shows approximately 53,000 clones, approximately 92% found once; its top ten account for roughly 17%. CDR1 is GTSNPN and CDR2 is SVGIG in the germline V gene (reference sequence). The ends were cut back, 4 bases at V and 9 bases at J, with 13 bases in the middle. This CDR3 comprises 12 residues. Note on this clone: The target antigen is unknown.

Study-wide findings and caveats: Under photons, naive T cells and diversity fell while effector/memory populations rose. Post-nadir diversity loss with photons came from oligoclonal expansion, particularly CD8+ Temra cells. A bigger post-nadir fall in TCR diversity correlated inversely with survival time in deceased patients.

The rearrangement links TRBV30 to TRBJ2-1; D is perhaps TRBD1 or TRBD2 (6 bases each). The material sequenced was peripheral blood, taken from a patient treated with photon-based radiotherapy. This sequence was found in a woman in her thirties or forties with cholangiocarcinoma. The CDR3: CAWNRGRGEQFF. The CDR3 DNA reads TGTGCCTGGAACCGGGGGCGGGGTGAGCAGTTCTTC.